This is a list of T cell receptor beta chains from one sample in a study of radiation and T cells in renal cell carcinoma. Measured with immunoSEQ multiplex PCR; TCRdb has only the in-frame clones, and not every one. The table has 150,000 or so clones, less than 90% seen once; the top ten hold 4.1%. The sample in question was blood, obtained from a patient whose treatment included radiotherapy and nephrectomy. Source of these receptors: a woman in her 70s with renal cell carcinoma. The CDR3 runs from the conserved cysteine through the conserved F or W. The order of the fields is J gene, V gene, clone size, D gene, CDR3 DNA, CDR3 protein. A D gene is named only where the DNA matches it firmly. Part of the rows lack a size; the others show once, few, many or a class for expanded clones.

J gene: TRBJ2-5; V gene: TRBV10-3; clone size: once; D gene: TRBD2; CDR3 DNA: TGTGCCATTAGAGCGGGAATAAGCCAAGAGACCCAGTACTTC; CDR3 protein: CAIRAGISQETQYF
J gene: TRBJ1-2; V gene: TRBV19; clone size: NA; D gene: TRBD1; CDR3 DNA: TGTGCCACCAAGACAGGGGGCTATGGCTACACCTTC; CDR3 protein: CATKTGGYGYTF
J gene: TRBJ1-5; V gene: TRBV5-1; clone size: NA; D gene: NA; CDR3 DNA: TGCGCCAGCAGCTTGGAGCCGGGAGATCAGCCCCAGCATTTT; CDR3 protein: CASSLEPGDQPQHF
J gene: TRBJ1-5; V gene: TRBV6-1; clone size: NA; D gene: NA; CDR3 DNA: TGTGCCAGCAGTGAAAATTCAGGAGGGGGGCGCGGTCAGCCCCAGCATTTT; CDR3 protein: CASSENSGGGRGQPQHF
J gene: TRBJ2-1; V gene: TRBV2; clone size: NA; D gene: NA; CDR3 DNA: TGTGCCAGCAGTAGGGACTTCTCCTACAATGAGCAGTTCTTC; CDR3 protein: CASSRDFSYNEQFF
J gene: TRBJ2-3; V gene: TRBV6-6; clone size: once; D gene: TRBD2; CDR3 DNA: TGTGCCAGCAGTTACCTAGCGGCCCCCACAGATACGCAGTATTTT; CDR3 protein: CASSYLAAPTDTQYF
J gene: TRBJ1-3; V gene: TRBV4-3; clone size: NA; D gene: TRBD1; CDR3 DNA: TGCGCCAGCAGCCAAGAGGGACAGGGCCGGGGAAACACCATATATTTT; CDR3 protein: CASSQEGQGRGNTIYF
J gene: TRBJ1-5; V gene: TRBV14; clone size: NA; D gene: NA; CDR3 DNA: TGTGCCAGCAGTCCGGGGAATCAGCCCCAGCATTTT; CDR3 protein: CASSPGNQPQHF
J gene: TRBJ1-4; V gene: TRBV2; clone size: NA; D gene: NA; CDR3 DNA: TGTGCCAGCAAGGGGTCTCCTAATGAAAAACTGTTTTTT; CDR3 protein: CASKGSPNEKLFF
J gene: TRBJ2-1; V gene: TRBV5-1; clone size: NA; D gene: NA; CDR3 DNA: TGCGCCAGCAGCTTGGGAGGCGTATCCTCGTACAATGAGCAGTTCTTC; CDR3 protein: CASSLGGVSSYNEQFF
J gene: TRBJ1-6; V gene: TRBV6-4; clone size: few; D gene: TRBD1; CDR3 DNA: TGTGCCAGCAGTGAATCGGCCCAGGGGGTATATTCACCCCTCCACTTT; CDR3 protein: CASSESAQGVYSPLHF
J gene: TRBJ1-2; V gene: TRBV5-5; clone size: NA; D gene: TRBD1; CDR3 DNA: TGTGCCAGCAGCCTAGCGACAGGGGGCGAGCTCTTTTATGGCTACACCTTC; CDR3 protein: CASSLATGGELFYGYTF
J gene: TRBJ1-2; V gene: TRBV9; clone size: NA; D gene: NA; CDR3 DNA: TGTGCCAGCAGCGTAGCTAGAGAAGGACAGACTAACTATGGCTACACCTTC; CDR3 protein: CASSVAREGQTNYGYTF
J gene: TRBJ2-3; V gene: TRBV5-1; clone size: NA; D gene: TRBD2; CDR3 DNA: TGCGCCAGCAGCTCCATTAGCGGGGGTGCAGATACGCAGTATTTT; CDR3 protein: CASSSISGGADTQYF
J gene: TRBJ2-7; V gene: TRBV2; clone size: NA; D gene: NA; CDR3 DNA: TGTGCCAGCAGTGAAGGTCCGGGCTCAGGAGAGCAGTACTTC; CDR3 protein: CASSEGPGSGEQYF
J gene: TRBJ2-1; V gene: TRBV4-3; clone size: NA; D gene: NA; CDR3 DNA: TGCGCCAGCAGCCAAGGCGGAAGCTCCTACAATGAGCAGTTCTTC; CDR3 protein: CASSQGGSSYNEQFF
J gene: TRBJ1-6; V gene: TRBV9; clone size: once; D gene: NA; CDR3 DNA: TGTGCCAGCAGCGTAGGGGGCGAGTCACCCCTCCACTTT; CDR3 protein: CASSVGGESPLHF
J gene: TRBJ2-3; V gene: TRBV6-1; clone size: NA; D gene: NA; CDR3 DNA: TGTGCCAGCAGTGAAAGGTCCCTCGGGCTGGATACGCAGTATTTT; CDR3 protein: CASSERSLGLDTQYF
J gene: TRBJ2-7; V gene: TRBV25-1; clone size: NA; D gene: NA; CDR3 DNA: TGTGCCAGCAGCGGGTGGGCAGTCCCATACGAGCAGTACTTC; CDR3 protein: CASSGWAVPYEQYF
J gene: TRBJ2-3; V gene: TRBV6-5; clone size: NA; D gene: NA; CDR3 DNA: TGTGCCAGCAGTTTAAAGGACAACACAGATACGCAGTATTTT; CDR3 protein: CASSLKDNTDTQYF
J gene: TRBJ1-6; V gene: TRBV18; clone size: NA; D gene: NA; CDR3 DNA: TGTGCCAGCTCACCACCGGGGCTTTCACCCCTCCACTTT; CDR3 protein: CASSPPGLSPLHF
J gene: TRBJ1-1; V gene: TRBV30; clone size: few; D gene: NA; CDR3 DNA: TGTGCCTGGAGTGTACCAGGGCAAGCTTTCTTT; CDR3 protein: CAWSVPGQAFF
J gene: TRBJ1-2; V gene: TRBV19; clone size: NA; D gene: NA; CDR3 DNA: TGTGCCAGTACCCCGATGATTGGCTATGGCTACACCTTC; CDR3 protein: CASTPMIGYGYTF
J gene: TRBJ2-7; V gene: TRBV6-6; clone size: NA; D gene: NA; CDR3 DNA: TGTGCCAGCAGTTCCGACGGCGGCAGAGAGCAGTACTTC; CDR3 protein: CASSSDGGREQYF
J gene: TRBJ1-1; V gene: TRBV5-6; clone size: NA; D gene: NA; CDR3 DNA: TGTGCCAGCAGCCCGGGGCCCTTTGGGACTGAAGCTTTCTTT; CDR3 protein: CASSPGPFGTEAFF
J gene: TRBJ1-1; V gene: TRBV30; clone size: NA; D gene: TRBD1; CDR3 DNA: TGTGCCTGGAAATCCCGGACAGGGGGCGCCAACACTGAAGCTTTCTTT; CDR3 protein: CAWKSRTGGANTEAFF
J gene: TRBJ1-1; V gene: TRBV6-4; clone size: NA; D gene: TRBD1; CDR3 DNA: TGTGCCAGTAGTGAAAGGGCAGGGGGCGCAGGTAACACTGAAGCTTTCTTT; CDR3 protein: CASSERAGGAGNTEAFF
J gene: TRBJ2-1; V gene: TRBV25-1; clone size: NA; D gene: NA; CDR3 DNA: TGTGCCAGCAGGTGGGGGGAGTTGAATGAGCAGTTCTTC; CDR3 protein: CASRWGELNEQFF
J gene: TRBJ2-5; V gene: TRBV28; clone size: NA; D gene: TRBD2; CDR3 DNA: TGTGCCAGCATTTCGGGGGGGCAAGAGACCCAGTACTTC; CDR3 protein: CASISGGQETQYF
J gene: TRBJ2-1; V gene: TRBV4-2; clone size: NA; D gene: TRBD2; CDR3 DNA: TGTGCCAGCAGCCCTGGGGGCGGGGGGCGTGACAATGAGCAGTTCTTC; CDR3 protein: CASSPGGGGRDNEQFF
J gene: TRBJ1-5; V gene: TRBV7-4; clone size: NA; D gene: TRBD1; CDR3 DNA: TGTGCCAGCAGCTTAGGGAGACAGGGGATACCCCTCTATAGCAATCAGCCCCAGCATTTT; CDR3 protein: CASSLGRQGIPLYSNQPQHF
J gene: TRBJ1-2; V gene: TRBV29-1; clone size: NA; D gene: NA; CDR3 DNA: TGCAGCGTTGGTAAAGGGAAGGAAGGCTACACCTTC; CDR3 protein: CSVGKGKEGYTF
J gene: TRBJ1-2; V gene: TRBV19; clone size: NA; D gene: NA; CDR3 DNA: TGTGCCAGTACAAAATGGGACACGGAATATGGCTACACCTTC; CDR3 protein: CASTKWDTEYGYTF
J gene: TRBJ2-2; V gene: TRBV10-3; clone size: NA; D gene: NA; CDR3 DNA: TGTGCCATCAGTGAGTGGGAAGGGGCGAACACCGGGGAGCTGTTTTTT; CDR3 protein: CAISEWEGANTGELFF
J gene: TRBJ1-4; V gene: TRBV9; clone size: NA; D gene: NA; CDR3 DNA: TGTGCCAGCAGCCTAATGGAGGGAAAGGGTGAAAAACTGTTTTTT; CDR3 protein: CASSLMEGKGEKLFF
J gene: TRBJ1-2; V gene: TRBV7-2; clone size: NA; D gene: NA; CDR3 DNA: TGTGCCAGCAGCTTCAGTTCCCTCTATGGCTACACCTTC; CDR3 protein: CASSFSSLYGYTF
J gene: TRBJ2-7; V gene: TRBV27; clone size: NA; D gene: NA; CDR3 DNA: TGTGCCAGCAGTTTTTGGGGATACGAGCAGTACTTC; CDR3 protein: CASSFWGYEQYF
J gene: TRBJ2-3; V gene: TRBV11-2; clone size: few; D gene: TRBD2; CDR3 DNA: TGTGCCAGCAGCCCCCGACTAGCGGGGGGGTATACGCAGTATTTT; CDR3 protein: CASSPRLAGGYTQYF
J gene: TRBJ2-5; V gene: TRBV10-3; clone size: NA; D gene: NA; CDR3 DNA: TGTGCCATCAGTGCCCAGGAGCAAGAGACCCAGTACTTC; CDR3 protein: CAISAQEQETQYF
J gene: TRBJ2-2; V gene: TRBV15; clone size: few; D gene: NA; CDR3 DNA: TGTGCCACCAGCAGAGAATATACAGCCCCGAACACCGGGGAGCTGTTTTTT; CDR3 protein: CATSREYTAPNTGELFF
J gene: TRBJ2-7; V gene: TRBV5-1; clone size: NA; D gene: NA; CDR3 DNA: TGCGCCAGCAGCCCCCAGTTCGGGTCCTACGAGCAGTACTTC; CDR3 protein: CASSPQFGSYEQYF
J gene: TRBJ2-1; V gene: TRBV27; clone size: NA; D gene: TRBD2; CDR3 DNA: TGTGCCAGCAAGGGACTAGCGGGGGGGAGCTCCTACAATGAGCAGTTCTTC; CDR3 protein: CASKGLAGGSSYNEQFF
J gene: TRBJ2-7; V gene: TRBV2; clone size: NA; D gene: TRBD1; CDR3 DNA: TGTGCCAGCAGGACTCTGGACAGGGGGTACGAGCAGTACTTC; CDR3 protein: CASRTLDRGYEQYF
J gene: TRBJ2-7; V gene: TRBV11-2; clone size: NA; D gene: NA; CDR3 DNA: TGTGCCAGCAGCTTAGTCGAGGGAGGCTACGAGCAGTACTTC; CDR3 protein: CASSLVEGGYEQYF
J gene: TRBJ2-7; V gene: TRBV14; clone size: NA; D gene: TRBD2; CDR3 DNA: TGTGCCAGCAGCCAAGATCTGCGGGGGGCGACTTCCGAGCAGTACTTC; CDR3 protein: CASSQDLRGATSEQYF
J gene: TRBJ1-1; V gene: TRBV19; clone size: NA; D gene: NA; CDR3 DNA: TGTGCCAGTAGTATCCGGTGGACTGAAGCTTTCTTT; CDR3 protein: CASSIRWTEAFF